This T cell receptor beta chain stems from a study of blood T cell repertoires in COVID-19. Membership in each cohort depended on participant-reported clinical history. TCRdb keeps only in-frame clones here, not all; method: immunoSEQ multiplex PCR. The sample carries a few hundred thousand clones, roughly 84% recorded once. Germline V gives CDR1 SGHDN, CDR2 FVKESK. The CDR3 has 16 residues. Between the trimmed V and J ends, which lost 0 bases and 2 bases, there was a span of 14 bases. Sequencing used PBMCs or T cells enriched from blood (not recorded which). The chain recombines TRBV14 with TRBJ2-7; perhaps TRBD2 as D (5 bases). The receptor was isolated from a woman aged 40 to 50 who had recovered from COVID-19. The CDR3 sequence: CASSQDLGGYPYEQYV. CDR3 in DNA: TGTGCCAGCAGCCAAGATTTAGGCGGGTACCCCTACGAGCAGTACGTC.